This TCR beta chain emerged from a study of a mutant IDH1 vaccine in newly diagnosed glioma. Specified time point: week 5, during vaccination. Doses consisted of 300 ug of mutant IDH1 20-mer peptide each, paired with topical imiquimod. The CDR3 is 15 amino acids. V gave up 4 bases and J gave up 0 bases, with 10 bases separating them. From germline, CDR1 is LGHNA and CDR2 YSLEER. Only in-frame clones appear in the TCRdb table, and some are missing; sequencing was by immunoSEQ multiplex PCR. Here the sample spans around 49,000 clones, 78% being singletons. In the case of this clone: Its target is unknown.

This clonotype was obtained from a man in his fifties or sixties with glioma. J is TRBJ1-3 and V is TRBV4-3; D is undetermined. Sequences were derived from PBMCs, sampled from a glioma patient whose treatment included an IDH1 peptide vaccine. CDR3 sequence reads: CASSPGKSSGNTIYF. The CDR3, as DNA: TGCGCCAGCAGCCCCGGCAAGAGCTCTGGAAACACCATATATTTT.